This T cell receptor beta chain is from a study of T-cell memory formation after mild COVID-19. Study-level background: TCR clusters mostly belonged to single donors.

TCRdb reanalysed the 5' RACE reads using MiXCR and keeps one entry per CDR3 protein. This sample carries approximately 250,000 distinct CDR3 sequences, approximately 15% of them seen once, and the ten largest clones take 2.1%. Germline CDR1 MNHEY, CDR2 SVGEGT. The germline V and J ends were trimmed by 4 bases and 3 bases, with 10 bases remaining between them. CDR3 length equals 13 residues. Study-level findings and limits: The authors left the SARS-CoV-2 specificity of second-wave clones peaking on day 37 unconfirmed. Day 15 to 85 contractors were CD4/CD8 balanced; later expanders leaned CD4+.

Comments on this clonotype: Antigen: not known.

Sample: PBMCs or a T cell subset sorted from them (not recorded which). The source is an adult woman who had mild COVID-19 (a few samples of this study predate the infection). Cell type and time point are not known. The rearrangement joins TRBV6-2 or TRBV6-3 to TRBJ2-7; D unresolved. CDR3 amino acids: CASSFRQSYEQYF. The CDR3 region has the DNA TGTGCCAGCAGTTTCCGGCAGAGCTACGAGCAGTACTTC.